The 8 T cell receptor beta chains below were found in one sample sequenced in a study of T cells in localized non-small cell lung cancer. TCRdb's copy holds only in-frame clones and misses some; the assay was immunoSEQ multiplex PCR. The top ten hold around a fifth of the sample, which has over 70,000 clones, approximately 87% seen once. Material: peripheral blood, obtained before any cancer treatment. Source of these receptors: a male donor at least 60 years old with stage III squamous cell lung carcinoma.

This rearrangement joins TRBV7-2 to TRBJ2-1; possibly TRBD2 for D (6 bases). Trimming removed 1 base at V and 8 bases at J, with 15 bases between. Germline V gene lookup returns CDR1 SGHTA and CDR2 FQGNSA. The CDR3 totals 15 residues. CDR3 loop: CASSLGRGPYDEQFF. CDR3 DNA sequence: TGTGCCAGCAGCTTAGGGCGGGGTCCTTACGATGAGCAGTTCTTC.

The chain recombines TRBV4-1 with TRBJ2-3, with 10 bases aligning to TRBD2. The CDR3 runs 19 residues. CDR1 is MGHRA, CDR2 YSYEKL, per germline. The J segment lost 1 base and the V segment lost 2 bases, leaving 12 bases of the junction unmatched. CDR3 sequence: CASSQRFRASGGRTDTQYF. CDR3 DNA sequence: TGCGCCAGCAGCCAACGCTTCCGGGCTAGCGGGGGACGCACAGATACGCAGTATTTT.

The chain is built from TRBV5-1 and TRBJ1-5; the match to TRBD1 covers 8 bases. The V and J ends lost 0 bases and 6 bases, in that order; junction bases with no gene match: 2. Germline lookup yields CDR1 SGHRS and CDR2 YFSETQ. This CDR3 contains 14 residues. The CDR3 bases are TGCGCCAGCAGCTTGGGACAGGGGAGTCAGCCCCAGCATTTT. Its translation: CASSLGQGSQPQHF.

The rearrangement uses TRBV4-3 and TRBJ2-1; 9 bases are shared with TRBD2. J gave up 8 bases and V 0 bases, and 8 bases lay outside the gene matches. The CDR3 spans 16 residues. Germline V gene sequence: CDR1 LGHNA, CDR2 YSLEER. CDR3 amino acids: CASSQDLGLALHEQFF. CDR3 DNA sequence: TGCGCCAGCAGCCAAGATTTGGGACTAGCTCTGCATGAGCAGTTCTTC.

The chain links TRBV6-1 to TRBJ1-1; the D is unclear. CDR3 length: 12 amino acids. V was shortened by 6 bases and J by 1 base, with 6 bases between the two germline ends. The V gene's germline CDR1 is MNHNS and CDR2 SASEGT. CDR3 coding DNA: TGTGCCAGCAGGCGGGGGAACACTGAAGCTTTCTTT. The encoded protein is CASRRGNTEAFF.

The chain recombines TRBV7-9 with TRBJ2-7; D ambiguous. CDR3 length: 12 amino acids. Germline CDR1 SEHNR, CDR2 FQNEAQ (reference sequence). Trimming cost V 5 bases and J 7 bases, with 12 bases left between them. The CDR3: CASSRALGEQYF. The CDR3 DNA is TGTGCCAGCAGCCGGGCCTTAGGGGAGCAGTACTTC.

The V call is TRBV11-2, the J call TRBJ2-7, with 8 bases fitting TRBD1. V lost 1 base to trimming and J lost 6 bases; unmatched junction nucleotides: 8. The CDR3 spans 15 residues. Germline CDR1 reads SGHAT; CDR2 reads FQNNGV. The DNA of the CDR3 is TGTGCCAGCAGCTTAGGTCCCGGACAGGGTGGCGAGCAGTACGTC. Protein: CASSLGPGQGGEQYV.

The chain links TRBV5-1 to TRBJ1-4; D gene ambiguous. The V gene lost 1 base and the J gene lost 6 bases, with 10 bases spanning the gap. This CDR3 region has 14 residues. The V gene's germline CDR1 is SGHRS and CDR2 YFSETQ. As DNA, the CDR3 is TGCGCCAGCAGCTTGAAGGCAGCGGATGAAAAACTGTTTTTT. It encodes CASSLKAADEKLFF.